The 25 T cell receptor beta chains listed next were all sequenced from one sample in a study of blood T cells in healthy people across ages. Primed by a sample-barcoded 5' primer and a J-beta primer mix, a second PCR proceeded for roughly 7 to 11 cycles. TCRdb reanalysed the 5' RACE reads using MiXCR and keeps one entry per CDR3 protein. The repertoire includes 600,000 to 850,000 distinct CDR3 sequences, roughly 25% of them detected once, and 8% to 10% sits in the top ten. These records were also assigned to another study, of T cells of mothers and their children.

Sequencing was done on a sample of blood. These TCRs come from a boy aged 10-17 years in good health.

V is TRBV29-1 and J is TRBJ2-5; TRBD1 might be the D (7 bases). The better agreement between TRBJ2-7 and the DNA end casts doubt on the J call. The CDR3 runs 14 residues. Per germline, CDR1 SQVTM and CDR2 ANQGSEA. CDR3 loop: CSVEARGDSYEQYF. The CDR3 nucleotides read TGCAGCGTTGAAGCCAGGGGGGACTCCTACGAGCAGTACTTC.

The chain carries TRBV14 and TRBJ2-3; TRBD2 agrees at 8 bases. The trim removed 4 bases at V and 4 bases at J, leaving 13 bases unmatched. The CDR3 totals 17 residues. Looked up from germline, CDR1 is SGHDN and CDR2 is FVKESK. CDR3 sequence (DNA): TGTGCCAGCAGCCCGCGGCGGCTAGCGGGTCGAGCAGATACGCAGTATTTT. Protein: CASSPRRLAGRADTQYF.

The chain combines TRBV27 with TRBJ2-7; D not resolved. Germline CDR1 and CDR2: MNHEY and SMNVEV (reference sequence). V lost 1 base and J lost 3, with 10 bases in between. CDR3 length: 14 residues. CDR3 nucleotides: TGTGCCAGCAGTTTATGGGCAGGATTCTACGAGCAGTACTTC. The encoded protein is CASSLWAGFYEQYF.

The genes are TRBV15 and TRBJ1-4, with 11 bases matching TRBD1. J lost 4 bases, V lost 5 bases, and 6 bases had no gene match. This CDR3 is 16 amino acids long. Germline values: CDR1 LNHNV, CDR2 YYDKDF (reference sequence). Written as DNA, the CDR3 is TGTGCCACCAGCGCAGGACAGGGGGCCGGTAATGAAAAACTGTTTTTT. Its protein is CATSAGQGAGNEKLFF.

CDR3: CSASPFTGIQYF. The CDR3 DNA follows: TGCAGTGCTAGCCCCTTTACGGGCATTCAGTACTTC. This chain joins TRBV20-1 and TRBJ2-4; D is unclear. This CDR3 is built from 12 residues. Germline V lookup: CDR1 DFQATT, CDR2 SNEGSKA (reference sequence). V was trimmed by 3 bases and J by 9 bases, leaving 12 bases between them.

This chain links TRBV29-1 with TRBJ2-5, with 9 bases aligning to TRBD2. The DNA end favors TRBJ2-1, so the J call may be wrong. Germline V gene lookup returns CDR1 SQVTM and CDR2 ANQGSEA. The CDR3 runs 14 residues. The CDR3 sequence is CSVVAGGQGSEQFF. The CDR3 DNA is TGCAGCGTTGTCGCGGGAGGGCAAGGGAGTGAGCAGTTCTTC.

This clonotype was seen only a few times. J is TRBJ2-1 and V is TRBV6-2 or TRBV6-3, with 8 bases identical to TRBD2. V dropped 5 bases and J dropped 5; count of bases not matched to a gene: 5. In germline, CDR1 is MNHEY, CDR2 SVGEGT. This CDR3 has 14 residues. Written as DNA, the CDR3 is TGTGCCAGCAGTGGGCCCGGGGGGGACAATGAGCAGTTCTTC. This sequence encodes CASSGPGGDNEQFF.

The chain links TRBV20-1 to TRBJ2-1, with 7 bases identical to TRBD2. Germline trimming cut 6 bases from V and 8 bases from J; bases unmatched to any gene: 7. Germline V gene data show CDR1 as DFQATT and CDR2 as SNEGSKA (reference sequence). The CDR3 runs 12 residues. CDR3 bases: TGCAGTGCCTTGACTAGCTTAGATGAGCAGTTCTTC. Amino acids: CSALTSLDEQFF.

This clonotype appeared a single time. The chain couples TRBV10-3 to TRBJ2-3; 14 nucleotides match TRBD2. The germline V gene encodes CDR1 ENHRY and CDR2 SYGVKD. Trimming at V came to 0 bases and at J to 4 bases, leaving 6 bases not matched to a gene. This CDR3 is built from 18 residues. The CDR3 sequence is CAISESTSGRAGADTQYF. DNA for the CDR3: TGTGCCATCAGTGAGTCGACTAGCGGGAGGGCCGGAGCAGATACGCAGTATTTT.

The CDR3 sequence is CSARDLWTQGGLAGEQYF. The CDR3 bases are TGCAGTGCTAGAGATCTCTGGACCCAGGGGGGCTTAGCGGGGGAGCAGTACTTC. The rearrangement joins TRBV20-1 to TRBJ2-7; D might be TRBD2 (8 bases). This CDR3 comprises 18 residues. Germline V gene data show CDR1 as DFQATT and CDR2 as SNEGSKA (reference sequence). Trimming left V 0 bases short and J 7 bases short, with 28 bases between.

Only a few counts were recorded for this clonotype. The chain links TRBV3-1 to TRBJ2-7; D not resolved. The CDR3 extends over 14 amino acids. The V gene's germline CDR1 is LGHDT and CDR2 YNNKEL (reference sequence). The V gene lost 1 base and the J gene lost 2 bases, with 9 bases spanning the gap. The CDR3 nucleotides are TGTGCCAGCAGCCAAGCCTACCAGCCCTACGAGCAGTACTTC. Translated: CASSQAYQPYEQYF.

This clonotype was found a few times. The chain joins TRBV4-1 to TRBJ2-7, with D possibly TRBD2 on 6 matching bases. Germline V CDR1 and CDR2: MGHRA, YSYEKL. Trimming removed 1 base from V and 3 bases from J, with 13 bases in between. The CDR3 totals 15 residues. The CDR3, as DNA: TGCGCCAGCAGCCAAGTCTCGAATAGCGGCTACGAGCAGTACTTC. This sequence encodes CASSQVSNSGYEQYF.

This clonotype was seen more than once but under ten times. The chain uses TRBV29-1 and TRBJ2-1; the match to TRBD2 covers 10 bases. Trimming removed 8 bases from V and 6 bases from J; junction bases left unmatched: 10. Per germline, CDR1 SQVTM and CDR2 ANQGSEA. The CDR3 is made up of 14 amino acids. CDR3 in DNA: TGCAGCACCGATAGCGGGAGGATTGCCAATGAGCAGTTCTTC. It encodes CSTDSGRIANEQFF.

V is TRBV7-3 and J is TRBJ2-2; 12 bases are shared with TRBD2. Germline V gene sequence: CDR1 SGHTA, CDR2 FQGTGA. J lost 4 bases, V lost 5 bases, and 8 bases had no gene match. The CDR3 has 17 residues. CDR3 region: CASSTYPSGRGTGELFF. CDR3 nucleotides: TGTGCCAGCAGCACATACCCTAGCGGGAGGGGCACCGGGGAGCTGTTTTTT. The whole variable domain, remainder taken from reference TRBV7-3 and TRBJ2-2, is GAGVSQTPSNKVTEKGKYVELRCDPISGHTALYWYRQSLGQGPEFLIYFQGTGAADDSGLPNDRFFAVRPEGSVSTLKIQRTERGDSAVYLCASSTYPSGRGTGELFFGEGSRLTVL.

The V gene is TRBV7-9, the J gene TRBJ1-3; tentative D call: TRBD1 (6 bases). The CDR3 totals 13 residues. From germline, CDR1 is SEHNR and CDR2 FQNEAQ (reference sequence). V gave up 5 bases and J gave up 4 bases, with 9 bases separating them. The CDR3 reads CASSTTGGNTIYF. CDR3 sequence (DNA): TGTGCCAGCAGCACGACAGGCGGAAACACCATATATTTT.

This clonotype was seen a few times. The chain employs TRBV5-1 and TRBJ2-5; D not certain. The J call may be faulty, since TRBJ2-7 better matches the DNA end. CDR1 is SGHRS and CDR2 is YFSETQ in the germline V gene. The CDR3 contains 15 residues. CDR3 nucleotide sequence: TGCGCCAGCAGCCCGGCAGCCTCCCTACCGTACGAGCAGTACTTC. Protein product: CASSPAASLPYEQYF.

This clonotype has a handful of counts. The chain uses TRBV7-2 and TRBJ1-3; weak D call: TRBD1 (6 bases). The V gene's germline CDR1 is SGHTA and CDR2 FQGNSA. The length of the CDR3 is 15 residues. Trimming shortened V by 5 bases and J by 0 bases, and 11 bases separated the two germline ends. In DNA, the CDR3 is TGTGCCAGCAGCAGGGGGTTCGGCTCTGGAAACACCATATATTTT. It specifies CASSRGFGSGNTIYF.

The chain recombines TRBV9 with TRBJ1-1; 7 bases line up with TRBD1. Germline CDR1 SGDLS, CDR2 YYNGEE. This CDR3 is built from 14 residues. V lost 0 bases, J lost 9 bases, and 8 bases stayed unmatched. The CDR3 DNA follows: TGTGCCAGCAGCGTAGCCCCGGACAGGTTCCAAGCTTTCTTT. This encodes CASSVAPDRFQAFF.

This chain uses TRBV7-2 with TRBJ1-4; no clear D gene. Looked up from germline, CDR1 is SGHTA and CDR2 is FQGNSA. The CDR3 is 14 amino acids. Trimming cost V 1 base and J 8 bases, with 11 bases left between them. This CDR3 reads CASSLVGVQEKLFF. CDR3 DNA: TGTGCCAGCAGCTTAGTGGGCGTCCAGGAAAAACTGTTTTTT.

This clonotype showed up just a few times. V and J are TRBV6-5 and TRBJ2-3; D is unclear. Deletions cut 8 bases from V and 10 bases from J, with 22 bases between. The length of the CDR3 is 14 residues. CDR1 is MNHEY, CDR2 SVGAGI, per germline. CDR3 coding DNA: TGTGCCAGCTCGGCCAGTCGTAGGGATGATGCGCAGTATTTT. Translating it yields CASSASRRDDAQYF.

This clonotype was counted between two and nine times. V gene TRBV7-9 combines with J gene TRBJ2-1, with 8 bases that match TRBD2. Germline CDR1 reads SEHNR; CDR2 reads FQNEAQ (reference sequence). This CDR3 spans 15 amino acids. The J segment lost 9 bases and the V segment lost 5 bases, leaving 12 bases of the junction unmatched. CDR3 bases: TGTGCCAGCAGCCTCAGCGGGACTAGTTTGGGTGAGCAGTTCTTC. It translates to CASSLSGTSLGEQFF.

This clonotype has more than one count but fewer than ten. The chain couples TRBV3-1 to TRBJ2-5, with 13 bases identical to TRBD2. The J call is in doubt because the DNA end fits TRBJ2-7 better. The length of the CDR3 is 18 residues. Germline V gene data show CDR1 as LGHDT and CDR2 as YNNKEL (reference sequence). The CDR3 loop is CASSQVRLGLAGSYEQYF. The CDR3 DNA sequence: TGTGCCAGCAGCCAAGTGAGACTGGGACTAGCGGGAAGCTACGAGCAGTACTTC.

The chain combines TRBV29-1 with TRBJ2-1, with 7 bases identical to TRBD1. Germline V gene data show CDR1 as SQVTM and CDR2 as ANQGSEA. CDR3 length: 15 residues. V shed 4 bases and J 4 bases; nucleotides not matched to a gene: 10. The CDR3 reads CSVGGTDAFYNEQFF. As DNA, the CDR3 is TGCAGCGTTGGGGGGACAGACGCCTTTTACAATGAGCAGTTCTTC.

This clonotype appeared a few times. The chain couples TRBV7-9 to TRBJ1-2; D is undetermined. The V end was cut by 4 bases, the J end by 7 bases, with 16 bases between. Germline V lookup: CDR1 SEHNR, CDR2 FQNEAQ (reference sequence). This CDR3 has 14 residues. The CDR3 region is CASSSTGDLRGYTF. Written as DNA, the CDR3 is TGTGCCAGCAGCTCAACCGGCGATCTTCGTGGCTACACCTTC.

J is TRBJ2-6 and V is TRBV11-2; 7 bases are a match to TRBD1. This CDR3 is 20 amino acids long. The germline V gene has CDR1 SGHAT and CDR2 FQNNGV. Trimming took 3 bases from V and 0 from J; bases not matched to a gene: 14. CDR3 loop: CASSFDLTGAYYSGANVLTF. CDR3 nucleotides: TGTGCCAGCAGCTTTGATTTAACAGGGGCCTATTACTCTGGGGCCAACGTCCTGACTTTC. The full variable domain, in which reference TRBV11-2 and TRBJ2-6 provide the parts outside the CDR3, is EAGVAQSPRYKIIEKRQSVAFWCNPISGHATLYWYQQILGQGPKLLIQFQNNGVVDDSQLPKDRFSAERLKGVDSTLKIQPAKLEDSAVYLCASSFDLTGAYYSGANVLTFGAGSRLTVL.